The T cell receptor (beta chain) under discussion was sequenced for a study of T cells after yellow fever vaccination. The study made its TCR cDNA through 5'RACE template switching. That step introduced a universal primer site along with UMIs. TCRdb reanalysed the 5' RACE reads using MiXCR and keeps one entry per CDR3 protein. The repertoire holds 450,000 to 550,000 distinct CDR3 sequences, with roughly a fifth as singletons. This clonotype appeared a few times. No antigen is known for it. Findings of the study overall: Secondary responses were weaker yet peaked faster, day 5 versus 15. Most clones from primary vaccination were detected again post-booster (roughly 96% CD4, approximately 90% CD8).

This CDR3 is 15 amino acids long. The trim removed 5 bases at V and 4 bases at J, leaving 7 bases unmatched. CDR1 is SGHTA and CDR2 is FQGNSA in the germline V gene. The TCR was taken from a man aged 18 to 30 who received the YFV17D yellow fever vaccine. This chain joins TRBV7-2 and TRBJ2-5; TRBD2 agrees at 10 bases. The sample in question was PBMCs, obtained roughly 20 days after the first yellow fever vaccination. Here the CDR3 reads CASSQSGGALETQYF. DNA of the CDR3: TGTGCCAGCAGCCAGAGCGGGGGGGCGTTAGAGACCCAGTACTTC.